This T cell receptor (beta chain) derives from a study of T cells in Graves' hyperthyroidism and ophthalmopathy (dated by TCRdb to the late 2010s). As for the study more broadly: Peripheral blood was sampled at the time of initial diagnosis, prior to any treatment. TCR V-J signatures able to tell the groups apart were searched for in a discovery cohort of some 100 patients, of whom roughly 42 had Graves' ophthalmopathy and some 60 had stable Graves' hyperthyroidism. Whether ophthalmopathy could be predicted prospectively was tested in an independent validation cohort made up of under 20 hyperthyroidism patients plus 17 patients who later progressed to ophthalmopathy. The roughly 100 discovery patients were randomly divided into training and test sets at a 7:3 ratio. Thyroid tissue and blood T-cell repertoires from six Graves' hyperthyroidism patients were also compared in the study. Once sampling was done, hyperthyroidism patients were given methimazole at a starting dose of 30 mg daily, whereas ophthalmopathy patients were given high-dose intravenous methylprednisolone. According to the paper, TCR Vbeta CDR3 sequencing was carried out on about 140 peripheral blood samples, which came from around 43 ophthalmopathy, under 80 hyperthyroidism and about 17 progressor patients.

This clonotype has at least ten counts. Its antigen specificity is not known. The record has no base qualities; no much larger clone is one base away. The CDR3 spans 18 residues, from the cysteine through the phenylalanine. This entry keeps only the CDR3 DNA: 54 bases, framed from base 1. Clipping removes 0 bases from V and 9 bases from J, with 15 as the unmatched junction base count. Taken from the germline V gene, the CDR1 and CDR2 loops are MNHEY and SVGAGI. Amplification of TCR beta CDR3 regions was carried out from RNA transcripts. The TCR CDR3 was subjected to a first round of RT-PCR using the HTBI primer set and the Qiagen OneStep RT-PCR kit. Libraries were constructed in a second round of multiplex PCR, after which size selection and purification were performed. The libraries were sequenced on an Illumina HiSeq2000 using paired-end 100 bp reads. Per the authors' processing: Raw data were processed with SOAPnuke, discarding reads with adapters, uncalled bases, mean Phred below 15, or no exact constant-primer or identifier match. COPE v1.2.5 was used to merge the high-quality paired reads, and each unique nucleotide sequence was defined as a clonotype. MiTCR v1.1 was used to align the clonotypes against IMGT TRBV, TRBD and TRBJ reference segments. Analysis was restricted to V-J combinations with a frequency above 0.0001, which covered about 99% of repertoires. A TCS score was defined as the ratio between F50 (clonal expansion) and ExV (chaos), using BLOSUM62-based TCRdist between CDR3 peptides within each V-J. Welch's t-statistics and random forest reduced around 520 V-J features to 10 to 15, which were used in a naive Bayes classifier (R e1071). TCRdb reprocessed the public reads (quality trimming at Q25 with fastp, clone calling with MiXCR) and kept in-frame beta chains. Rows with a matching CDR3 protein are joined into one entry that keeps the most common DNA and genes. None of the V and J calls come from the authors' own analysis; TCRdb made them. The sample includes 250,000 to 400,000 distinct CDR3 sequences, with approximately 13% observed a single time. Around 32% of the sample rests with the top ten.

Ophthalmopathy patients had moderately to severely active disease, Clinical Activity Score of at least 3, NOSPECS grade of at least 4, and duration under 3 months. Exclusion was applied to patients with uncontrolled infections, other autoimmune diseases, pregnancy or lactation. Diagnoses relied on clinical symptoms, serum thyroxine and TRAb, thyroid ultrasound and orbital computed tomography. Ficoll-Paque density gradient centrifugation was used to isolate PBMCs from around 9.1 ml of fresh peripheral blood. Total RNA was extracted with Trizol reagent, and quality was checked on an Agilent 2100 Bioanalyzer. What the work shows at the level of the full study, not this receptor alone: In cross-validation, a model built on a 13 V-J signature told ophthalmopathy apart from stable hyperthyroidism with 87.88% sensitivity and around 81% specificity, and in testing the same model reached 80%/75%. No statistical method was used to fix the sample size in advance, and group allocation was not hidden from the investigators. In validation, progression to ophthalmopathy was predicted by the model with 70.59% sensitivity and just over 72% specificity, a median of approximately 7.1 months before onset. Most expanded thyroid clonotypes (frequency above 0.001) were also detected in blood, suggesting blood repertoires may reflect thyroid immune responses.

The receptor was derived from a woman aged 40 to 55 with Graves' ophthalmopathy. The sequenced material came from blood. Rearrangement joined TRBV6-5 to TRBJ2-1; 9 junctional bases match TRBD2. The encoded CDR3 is CASSYSMGSGGNWGEQFF. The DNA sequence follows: TGTGCCAGCAGTTACTCGATGGGTAGCGGGGGCAATTGGGGTGAGCAGTTCTTC.